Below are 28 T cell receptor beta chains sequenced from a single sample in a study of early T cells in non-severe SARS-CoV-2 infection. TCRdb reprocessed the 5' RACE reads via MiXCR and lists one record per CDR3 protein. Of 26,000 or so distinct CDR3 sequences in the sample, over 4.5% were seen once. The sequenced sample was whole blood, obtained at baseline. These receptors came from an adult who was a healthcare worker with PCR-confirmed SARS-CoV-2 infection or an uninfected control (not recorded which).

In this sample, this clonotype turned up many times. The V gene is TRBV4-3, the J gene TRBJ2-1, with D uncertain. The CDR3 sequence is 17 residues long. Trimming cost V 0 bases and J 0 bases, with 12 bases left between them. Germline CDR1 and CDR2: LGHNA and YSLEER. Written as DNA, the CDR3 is TGCGCCAGCAGCCAAGATCCCGGGCCCAGCTCCTACAATGAGCAGTTCTTC. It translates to CASSQDPGPSSYNEQFF.

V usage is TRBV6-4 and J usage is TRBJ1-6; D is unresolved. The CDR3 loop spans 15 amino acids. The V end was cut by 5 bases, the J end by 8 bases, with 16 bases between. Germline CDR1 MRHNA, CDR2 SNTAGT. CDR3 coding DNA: TGTGCCAGCAGTATAACCACGGATTTAGATTCACCCCTCCACTTT. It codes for CASSITTDLDSPLHF.

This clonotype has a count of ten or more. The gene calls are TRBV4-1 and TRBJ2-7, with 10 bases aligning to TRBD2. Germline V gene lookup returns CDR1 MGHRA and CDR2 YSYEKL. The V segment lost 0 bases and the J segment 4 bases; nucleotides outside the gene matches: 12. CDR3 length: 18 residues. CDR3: CASSQDRTSGAPGYEQYF. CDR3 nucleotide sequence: TGCGCCAGCAGCCAAGACCGGACTAGCGGCGCCCCCGGGTACGAGCAGTACTTC.

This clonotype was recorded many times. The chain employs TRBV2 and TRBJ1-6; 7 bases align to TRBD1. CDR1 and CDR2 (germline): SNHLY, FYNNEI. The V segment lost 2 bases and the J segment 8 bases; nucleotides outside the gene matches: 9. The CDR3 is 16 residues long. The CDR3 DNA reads TGTGCCAGCAGTGAACCTTCGGGACAGTACGATTCACCCCTCCACTTT. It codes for CASSEPSGQYDSPLHF.

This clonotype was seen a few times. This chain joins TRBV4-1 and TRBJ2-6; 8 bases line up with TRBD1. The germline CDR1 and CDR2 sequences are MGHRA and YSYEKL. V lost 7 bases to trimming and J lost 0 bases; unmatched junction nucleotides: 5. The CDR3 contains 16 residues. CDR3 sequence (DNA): TGCGCCAGCATGAGGCAGGGGGCCTCTGGGGCCAACGTCCTGACTTTC. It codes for CASMRQGASGANVLTF.

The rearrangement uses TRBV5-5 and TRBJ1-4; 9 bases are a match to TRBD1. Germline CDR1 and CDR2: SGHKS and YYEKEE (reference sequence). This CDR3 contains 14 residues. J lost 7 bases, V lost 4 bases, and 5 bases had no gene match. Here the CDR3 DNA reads TGTGCCAGCAGCAGGGGACAGGGCGCTGAAAAACTGTTTTTT. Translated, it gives CASSRGQGAEKLFF.

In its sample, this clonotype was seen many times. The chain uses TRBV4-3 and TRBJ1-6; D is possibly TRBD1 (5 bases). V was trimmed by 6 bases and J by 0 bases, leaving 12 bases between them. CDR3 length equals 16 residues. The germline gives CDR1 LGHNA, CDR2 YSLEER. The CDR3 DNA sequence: TGCGCCAGCAGATGGGGGGACGCCTCCTATAATTCACCCCTCCACTTT. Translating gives CASRWGDASYNSPLHF.

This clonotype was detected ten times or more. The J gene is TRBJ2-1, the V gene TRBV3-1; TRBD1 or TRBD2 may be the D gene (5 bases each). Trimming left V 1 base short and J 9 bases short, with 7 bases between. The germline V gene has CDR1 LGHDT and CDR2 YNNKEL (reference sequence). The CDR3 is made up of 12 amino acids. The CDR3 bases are TGTGCCAGCAGCCAAGCGGGGCCTGAGCAGTTCTTC. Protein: CASSQAGPEQFF.

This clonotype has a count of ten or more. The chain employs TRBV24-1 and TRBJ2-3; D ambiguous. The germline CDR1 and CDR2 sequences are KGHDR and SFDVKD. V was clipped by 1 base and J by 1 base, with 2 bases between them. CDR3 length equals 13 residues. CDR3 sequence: CATSDFRTDTQYF. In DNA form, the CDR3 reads TGTGCCACCAGTGATTTTCGCACAGATACGCAGTATTTT.

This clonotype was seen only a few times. Written as DNA, the CDR3 is TGTGCCAGCGGCCAAGACGGGAGGGTCGAGCAGTACTTC. Protein sequence: CASGQDGRVEQYF. This chain joins TRBV6-6 and TRBJ2-7; TRBD2 matches 8 bases. The V and J ends lost 8 bases and 6 bases, in that order; junction bases with no gene match: 9. Germline V CDR1 and CDR2: MNHNY, SVGAGI (reference sequence). This CDR3 comprises 13 residues.

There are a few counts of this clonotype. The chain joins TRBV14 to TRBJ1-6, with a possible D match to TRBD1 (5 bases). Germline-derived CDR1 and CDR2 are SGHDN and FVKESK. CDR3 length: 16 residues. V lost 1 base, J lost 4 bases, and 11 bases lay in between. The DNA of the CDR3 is TGTGCCAGCAGCCAAGGGGACGTCAGGTATAATTCACCCCTCCACTTT. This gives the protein CASSQGDVRYNSPLHF. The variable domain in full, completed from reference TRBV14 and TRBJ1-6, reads EAGVTQFPSHSVIEKGQTVTLRCDPISGHDNLYWYRRVMGKEIKFLLHFVKESKQDESGMPNNRFLAERTGGTYSTLKVQPAELEDSGVYFCASSQGDVRYNSPLHFGNGTRLTVT.

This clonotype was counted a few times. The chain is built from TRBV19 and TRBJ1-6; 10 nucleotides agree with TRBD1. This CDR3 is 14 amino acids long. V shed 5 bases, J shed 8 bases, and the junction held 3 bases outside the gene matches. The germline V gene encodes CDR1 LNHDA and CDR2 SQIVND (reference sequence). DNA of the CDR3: TGTGCCAGTAGTGACAGGGGGCCAGATTCACCCCTCCACTTT. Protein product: CASSDRGPDSPLHF.

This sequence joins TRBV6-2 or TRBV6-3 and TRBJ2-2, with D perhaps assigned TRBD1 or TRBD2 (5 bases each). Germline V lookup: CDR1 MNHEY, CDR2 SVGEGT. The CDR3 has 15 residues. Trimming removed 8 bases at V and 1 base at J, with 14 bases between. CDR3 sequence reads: CASLGTFLNTGELFF. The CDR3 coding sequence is TGTGCCAGCTTGGGGACCTTCCTGAACACCGGGGAGCTGTTTTTT.

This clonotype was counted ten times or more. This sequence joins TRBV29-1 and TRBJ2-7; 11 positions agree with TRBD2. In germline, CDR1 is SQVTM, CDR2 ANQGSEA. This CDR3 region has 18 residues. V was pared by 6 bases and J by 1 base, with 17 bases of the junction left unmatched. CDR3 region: CSVLSPGTSGLKSYEQYF. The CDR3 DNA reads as TGCAGCGTCCTTTCGCCCGGGACTAGCGGACTTAAATCCTACGAGCAGTACTTC.

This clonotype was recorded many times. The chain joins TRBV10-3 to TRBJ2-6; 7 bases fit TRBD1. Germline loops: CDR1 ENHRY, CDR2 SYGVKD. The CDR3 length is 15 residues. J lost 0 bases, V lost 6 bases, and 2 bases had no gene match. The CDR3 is CAISRTGSGANVLTF. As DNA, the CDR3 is TGTGCCATCAGCCGGACAGGCTCTGGGGCCAACGTCCTGACTTTC.

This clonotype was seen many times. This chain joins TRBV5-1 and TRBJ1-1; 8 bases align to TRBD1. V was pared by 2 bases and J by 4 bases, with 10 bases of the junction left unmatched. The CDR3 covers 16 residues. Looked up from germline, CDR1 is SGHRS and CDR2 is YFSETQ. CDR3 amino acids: CASSFTGGTDATEAFF. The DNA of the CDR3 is TGCGCCAGCAGCTTCACAGGGGGAACGGATGCCACTGAAGCTTTCTTT.

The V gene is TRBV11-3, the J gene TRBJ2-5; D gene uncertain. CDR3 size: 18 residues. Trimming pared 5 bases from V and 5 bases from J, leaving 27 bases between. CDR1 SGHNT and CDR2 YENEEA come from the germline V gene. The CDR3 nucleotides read TGTGCCAGCAGCCCCTTTGATAGATGGCAATCCGGTAGGGAGACCCAGTACTTC. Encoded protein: CASSPFDRWQSGRETQYF.

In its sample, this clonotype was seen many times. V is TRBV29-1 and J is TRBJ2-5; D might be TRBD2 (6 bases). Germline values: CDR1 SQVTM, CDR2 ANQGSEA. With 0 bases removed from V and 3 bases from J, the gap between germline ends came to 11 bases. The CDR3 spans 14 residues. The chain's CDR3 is CSVEDSGGEETQYF. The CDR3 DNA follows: TGCAGCGTTGAAGATTCCGGAGGGGAAGAGACCCAGTACTTC.

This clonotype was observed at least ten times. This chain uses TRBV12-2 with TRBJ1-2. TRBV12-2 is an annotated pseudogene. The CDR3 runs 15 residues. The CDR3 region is CASRFFRKTNYGYTF. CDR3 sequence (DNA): TGTGCAAGTCGCTTTTTTCGAAAAACTAACTATGGCTACACCTTC.

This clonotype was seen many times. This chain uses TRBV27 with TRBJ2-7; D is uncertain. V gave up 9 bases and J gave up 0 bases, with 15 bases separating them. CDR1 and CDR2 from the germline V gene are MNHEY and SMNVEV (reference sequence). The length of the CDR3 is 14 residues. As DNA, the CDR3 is TGTGCCAGTACCTCGCCTGGGTTCTCCTACGAGCAGTACTTC. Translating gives CASTSPGFSYEQYF.

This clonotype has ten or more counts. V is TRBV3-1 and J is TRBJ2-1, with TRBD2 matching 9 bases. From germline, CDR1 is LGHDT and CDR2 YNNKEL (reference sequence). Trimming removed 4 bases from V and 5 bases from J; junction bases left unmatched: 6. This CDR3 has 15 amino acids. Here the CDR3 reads CASSRELAGHNEQFF. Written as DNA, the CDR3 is TGTGCCAGCAGCCGCGAACTAGCGGGCCACAATGAGCAGTTCTTC.

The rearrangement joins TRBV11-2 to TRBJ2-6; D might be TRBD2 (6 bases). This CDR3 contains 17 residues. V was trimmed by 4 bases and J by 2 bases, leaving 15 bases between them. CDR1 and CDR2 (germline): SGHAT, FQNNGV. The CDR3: CASSWGPGAAGANVLTF. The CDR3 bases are TGTGCCAGCAGCTGGGGACCGGGAGCAGCTGGGGCCAACGTCCTGACTTTC.

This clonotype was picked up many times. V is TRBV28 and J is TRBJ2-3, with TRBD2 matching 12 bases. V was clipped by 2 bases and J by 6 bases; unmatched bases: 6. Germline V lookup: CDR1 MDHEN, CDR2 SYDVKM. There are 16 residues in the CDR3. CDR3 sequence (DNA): TGTGCCAGCAGTTTAACCGGACTAGCGGGACGGGATACGCAGTATTTT. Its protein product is CASSLTGLAGRDTQYF.

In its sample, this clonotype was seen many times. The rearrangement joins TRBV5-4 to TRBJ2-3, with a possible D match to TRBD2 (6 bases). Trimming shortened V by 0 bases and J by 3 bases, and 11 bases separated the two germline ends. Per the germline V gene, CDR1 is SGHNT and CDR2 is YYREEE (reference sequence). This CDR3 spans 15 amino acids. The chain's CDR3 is CASSLDRGNTDTQYF. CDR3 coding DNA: TGTGCCAGCAGCTTGGATCGGGGGAATACAGATACGCAGTATTTT.

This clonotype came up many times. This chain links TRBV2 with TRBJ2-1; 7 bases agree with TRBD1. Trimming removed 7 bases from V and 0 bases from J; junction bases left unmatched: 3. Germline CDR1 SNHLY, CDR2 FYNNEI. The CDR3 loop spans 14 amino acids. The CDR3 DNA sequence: TGTGCCAGCAAGGACAGGAGCTCCTACAATGAGCAGTTCTTC. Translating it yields CASKDRSSYNEQFF.

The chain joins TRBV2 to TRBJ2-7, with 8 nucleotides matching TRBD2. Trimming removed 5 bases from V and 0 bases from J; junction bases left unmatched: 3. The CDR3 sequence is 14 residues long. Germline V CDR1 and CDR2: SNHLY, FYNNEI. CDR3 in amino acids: CASSQSGSSYEQYF. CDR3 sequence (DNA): TGTGCCAGCAGTCAAAGCGGGAGCTCCTACGAGCAGTACTTC.

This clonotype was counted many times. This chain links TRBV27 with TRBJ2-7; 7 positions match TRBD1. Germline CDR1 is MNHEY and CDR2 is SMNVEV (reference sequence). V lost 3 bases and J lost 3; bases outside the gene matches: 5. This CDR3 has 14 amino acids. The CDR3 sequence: CASSFRDRDYEQYF. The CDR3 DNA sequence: TGTGCCAGCAGTTTCCGGGACAGAGACTACGAGCAGTACTTC.

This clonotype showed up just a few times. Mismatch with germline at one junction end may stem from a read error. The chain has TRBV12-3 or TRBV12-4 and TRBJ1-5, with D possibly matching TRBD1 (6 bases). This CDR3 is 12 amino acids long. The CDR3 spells CASSFGQSGLGF. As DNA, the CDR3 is TGTGCCAGCAGTTTCGGACAGTCGGGCCTAGGGTTT.